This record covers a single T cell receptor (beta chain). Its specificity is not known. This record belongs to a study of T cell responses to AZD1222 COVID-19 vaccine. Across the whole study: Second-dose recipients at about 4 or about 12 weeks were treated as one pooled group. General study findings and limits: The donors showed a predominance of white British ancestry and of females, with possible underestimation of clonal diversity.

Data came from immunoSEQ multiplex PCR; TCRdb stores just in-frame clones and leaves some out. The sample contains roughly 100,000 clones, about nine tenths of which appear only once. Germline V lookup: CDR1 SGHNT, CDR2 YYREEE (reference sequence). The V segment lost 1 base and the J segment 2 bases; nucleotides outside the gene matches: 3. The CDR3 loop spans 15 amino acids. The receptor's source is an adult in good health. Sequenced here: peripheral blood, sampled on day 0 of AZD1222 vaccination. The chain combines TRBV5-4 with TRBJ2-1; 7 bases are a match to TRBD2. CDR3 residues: CASSLLAETYNEQFF. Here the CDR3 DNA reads TGTGCCAGCAGCTTGCTAGCGGAAACCTACAATGAGCAGTTCTTC.